The 9 T cell receptor beta chains given below trace back to one sample, sequenced in a study of cytomegalovirus exposure and HLA in healthy donors. PCR used 60 Vbeta primers and 13 Jbeta primers. Repertoires were generated with immunoSEQ multiplex PCR, while TCRdb's copy carries only in-frame clones and drops some. The repertoire holds 200,000 to 250,000 clones, with 82% as singletons. Input material: PBMCs. Receptors originate from a woman aged 40 to 50 in good health and CMV-seropositive.

This chain links TRBV10-2 with TRBJ2-7; 8 bases line up with TRBD1. With 8 bases clipped from V and 5 bases from J, the junction kept 11 bases outside the gene matches. The germline V gene has CDR1 WSHSY and CDR2 SAAADI. The CDR3 contains 14 residues. The CDR3 loop is CASRRQGPQDEQYF. Written as DNA, the CDR3 is TGCGCCAGCCGTAGACAGGGGCCCCAGGACGAGCAGTACTTC.

J is TRBJ1-5 and V is TRBV27; D uncertain. There are 13 residues in the CDR3. Looked up from germline, CDR1 is MNHEY and CDR2 is SMNVEV (reference sequence). Trimming removed 5 bases at V and 0 bases at J, with 5 bases between. CDR3 in DNA: TGTGCCAGCAGTCCCGGTAGCAATCAGCCCCAGCATTTT. The encoded protein is CASSPGSNQPQHF.

The gene calls are TRBV7-2 and TRBJ1-6, with unresolved D. CDR3 size: 13 residues. From germline, CDR1 is SGHTA and CDR2 FQGNSA. Trimming shortened V by 7 bases and J by 9 bases, and 13 bases separated the two germline ends. CDR3 nucleotides: TGTGCCAGCAATGGGGAGGGAACTTCACCCCTCCACTTT. It translates to CASNGEGTSPLHF. The whole variable domain, filled in from reference TRBV7-2 and TRBJ1-6, reads GAGVSQSPSNKVTEKGKDVELRCDPISGHTALYWYRQSLGQGLEFLIYFQGNSAPDKSGLPSDRFSAERTGGSVSTLTIQRTQQEDSAVYLCASNGEGTSPLHFGNGTRLTVT.

This chain uses TRBV5-1 with TRBJ2-3, with D hard to call. The germline V gene encodes CDR1 SGHRS and CDR2 YFSETQ. The V gene lost 1 base and the J gene lost 0 bases, with 9 bases spanning the gap. The CDR3 extends over 15 amino acids. The CDR3 region has the DNA TGCGCCAGCAGCTTGAGAGTTCCTAGCACAGATACGCAGTATTTT. It codes for CASSLRVPSTDTQYF.

This clone came up once. J is TRBJ1-3 and V is TRBV7-6, with D maybe TRBD1 (5 bases). Trimming left V 4 bases short and J 4 bases short, with 17 bases between. This CDR3 has 16 amino acids. Germline V gene lookup returns CDR1 SGHVS and CDR2 FNYEAQ. This CDR3 is CASSSVLRGVGNTIYF. For the CDR3, the DNA is TGTGCCAGCAGCTCCGTTTTGCGGGGGGTCGGAAACACCATATATTTT.

This clone appeared a single time. This chain links TRBV6-1 with TRBJ1-3; 8 bases match TRBD1. The J segment lost 4 bases and the V segment lost 3 bases, leaving 5 bases of the junction unmatched. Germline values: CDR1 MNHNS, CDR2 SASEGT. There are 15 residues in the CDR3. CDR3 sequence: CASSDRGHSGNTIYF. CDR3 nucleotides: TGTGCCAGCAGTGACAGGGGGCATTCCGGAAACACCATATATTTT.

With regard to this clone: A junction end diverges from the germline sequence, so it may reflect a read error. At the DNA level, this CDR3 is encoded by other sequences in the same sample as well. This chain connects TRBV30 to TRBJ2-7; TRBD2 might be the D (5 bases). Germline loops: CDR1 GTSNPN, CDR2 SVGIG (reference sequence). The CDR3 is made up of 15 amino acids. The chain's CDR3 is CAWSLGIEGPYEQYF. For the CDR3, the DNA is TGTGCCTGGAGCCTGGGGATTGAGGGCCCCTACGAGCAGTACTTT.

Here the CDR3 reads CASNSQGRGTEAFF. In nucleotides, the CDR3 is TGTGCCAGCAACTCACAGGGACGGGGTACTGAAGCTTTCTTT. The J gene is TRBJ1-1, the V gene TRBV7-9; possible D gene TRBD1, 6 bases. Trimming pared 7 bases from V and 5 bases from J, leaving 17 bases between. The V gene's germline CDR1 is SEHNR and CDR2 FQNEAQ (reference sequence). The CDR3 contains 14 residues.

Comments on this clone: A read error may produce the germline difference seen at one junction end. The same CDR3 also results from other DNA sequences found in this sample. The chain links TRBV9 to TRBJ1-6, with D hard to call. The CDR3 consists of 14 residues. Germline V CDR1 and CDR2: SGDLS, YYNGEE. The CDR3 sequence is CASSVGRLNSPLHF. CDR3 nucleotide sequence: TGTGCCAGCAGCGTAGGGAGGTTAAATTCCCCCCTCCACTTT.